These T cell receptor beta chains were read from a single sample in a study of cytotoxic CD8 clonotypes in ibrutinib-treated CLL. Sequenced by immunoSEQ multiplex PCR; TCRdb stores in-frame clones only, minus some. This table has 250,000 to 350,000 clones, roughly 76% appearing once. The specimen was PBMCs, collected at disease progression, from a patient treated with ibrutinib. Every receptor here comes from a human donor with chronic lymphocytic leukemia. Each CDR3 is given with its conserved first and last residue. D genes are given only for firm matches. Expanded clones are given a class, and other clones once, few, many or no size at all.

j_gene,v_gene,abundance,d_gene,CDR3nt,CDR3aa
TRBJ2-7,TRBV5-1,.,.,TGCGCCAGCAGCCTGGGGACCCACAGCTCCTACGAGCAGTACTTC,CASSLGTHSSYEQYF
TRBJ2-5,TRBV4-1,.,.,TGCGCCAGCAGCCCCCCAGGGGATCGAGAGACCCAGTACTTC,CASSPPGDRETQYF
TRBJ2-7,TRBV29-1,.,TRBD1,TGCAGCGTCGAGGGGGACAGGGGGGGCTACGAGCAGTACTTC,CSVEGDRGGYEQYF
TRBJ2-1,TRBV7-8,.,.,TGTGCCAGCAGCTCGAGACCCTACAATGAGCAGTTCTTC,CASSSRPYNEQFF
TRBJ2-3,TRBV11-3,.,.,TGTGCCAGCAGCTTAGGTGGCCCAGGGGTGCGTCCAGATACGCAGTATTTT,CASSLGGPGVRPDTQYF
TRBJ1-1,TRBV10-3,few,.,TGTGCCATCAGCGGCACATTGGGGGCTTTCTTT,CAISGTLGAFF
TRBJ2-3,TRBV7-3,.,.,TGTGCCAGCAGCTTAAGGGTAGATACTACGCAGTATTTT,CASSLRVDTTQYF
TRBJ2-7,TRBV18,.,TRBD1,TGTGCCAGCTCACACAGGGACAGAGGTTTCGAGCAGTACTTC,CASSHRDRGFEQYF
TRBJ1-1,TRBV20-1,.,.,TGCAGTGCTAGAAAGGACGGGGGAGCTTTCTTT,CSARKDGGAFF
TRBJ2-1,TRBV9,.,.,TGTGCCAGCAGCGTACTCCCTAGCTTCTACAATGAGCAGTTCTTC,CASSVLPSFYNEQFF
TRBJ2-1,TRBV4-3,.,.,TGCGCCAGCAGCCAACTCCGGGCCAAATCCTACAATGAGCAGTTCTTC,CASSQLRAKSYNEQFF
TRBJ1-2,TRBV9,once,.,TGTGCCAGCAGCGTAGGGACATCCTATGGCTACACCTTC,CASSVGTSYGYTF
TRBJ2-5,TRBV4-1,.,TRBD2,TGCGCCAGCAGCCAAGATGGCCCCGGGACTATCTGGGAGACCCAGTACTTC,CASSQDGPGTIWETQYF
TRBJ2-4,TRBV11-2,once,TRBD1,TGTGCCAGCAACCAAAGACAGGGGAAAAACATTCAGTACTTC,CASNQRQGKNIQYF
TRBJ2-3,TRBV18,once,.,TGTGCCAGCTCACCACCGGCAGGAGGCACAGATACGCAGTATTTT,CASSPPAGGTDTQYF
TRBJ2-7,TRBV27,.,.,TGTGCCAGCAGTTTACATGCCGGGAACTACGAGCAGTACTTC,CASSLHAGNYEQYF
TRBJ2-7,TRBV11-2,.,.,TGTGCCAGCAGCGACACCATGGTGAGCTCCTACGAGCAGTACTTC,CASSDTMVSSYEQYF
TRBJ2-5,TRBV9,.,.,TGTGCCAGCAGCGTAGGCTGGAGAGAGACCCAGTACTTC,CASSVGWRETQYF
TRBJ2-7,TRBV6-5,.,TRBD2,TGTGCCAGCTTCGCCGTAGGACTAGGCTCCTACGAGCAGTACTTC,CASFAVGLGSYEQYF
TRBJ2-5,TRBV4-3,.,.,TGCGCCAGCAGCCAAGACTCGACAGGACAAGAGACCCAGTACTTC,CASSQDSTGQETQYF